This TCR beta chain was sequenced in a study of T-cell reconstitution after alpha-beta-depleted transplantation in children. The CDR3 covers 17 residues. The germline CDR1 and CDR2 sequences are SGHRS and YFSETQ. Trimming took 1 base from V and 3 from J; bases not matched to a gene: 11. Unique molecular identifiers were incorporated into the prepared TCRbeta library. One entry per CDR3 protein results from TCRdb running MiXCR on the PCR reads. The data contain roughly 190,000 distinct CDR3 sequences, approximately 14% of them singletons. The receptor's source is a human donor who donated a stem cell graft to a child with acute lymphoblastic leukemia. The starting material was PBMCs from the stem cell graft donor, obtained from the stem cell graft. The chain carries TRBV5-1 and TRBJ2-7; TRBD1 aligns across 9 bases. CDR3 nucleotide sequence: TGCGCCAGCAGCTTGAGGGGGCCGACAGGGGGTGTCTACGAGCAGTACTTC. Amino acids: CASSLRGPTGGVYEQYF.